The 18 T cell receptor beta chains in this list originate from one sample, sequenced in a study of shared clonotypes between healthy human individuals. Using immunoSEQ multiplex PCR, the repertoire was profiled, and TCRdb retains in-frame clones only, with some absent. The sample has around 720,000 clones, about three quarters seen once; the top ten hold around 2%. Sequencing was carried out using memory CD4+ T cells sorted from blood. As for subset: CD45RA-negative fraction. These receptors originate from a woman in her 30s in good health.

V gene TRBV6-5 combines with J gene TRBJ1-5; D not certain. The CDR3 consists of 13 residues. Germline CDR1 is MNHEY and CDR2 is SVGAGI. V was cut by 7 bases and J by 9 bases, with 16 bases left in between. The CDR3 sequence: CASNLGPALPQHF. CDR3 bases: TGTGCCAGCAACTTAGGACCAGCGTTGCCCCAGCATTTT.

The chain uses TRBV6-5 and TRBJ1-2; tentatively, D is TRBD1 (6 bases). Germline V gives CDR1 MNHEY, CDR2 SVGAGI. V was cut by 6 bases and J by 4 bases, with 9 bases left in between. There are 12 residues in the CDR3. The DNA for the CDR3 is TGTGCCAGCAGATCGGACAGCTATGGCTACACCTTC. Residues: CASRSDSYGYTF.

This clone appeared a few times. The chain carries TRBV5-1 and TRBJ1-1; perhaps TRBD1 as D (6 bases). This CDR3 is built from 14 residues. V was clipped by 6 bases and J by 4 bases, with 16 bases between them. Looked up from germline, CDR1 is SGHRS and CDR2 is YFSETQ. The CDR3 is CASKMGARGTEAFF. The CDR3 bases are TGCGCCAGCAAAATGGGGGCTAGGGGCACTGAAGCTTTCTTT.

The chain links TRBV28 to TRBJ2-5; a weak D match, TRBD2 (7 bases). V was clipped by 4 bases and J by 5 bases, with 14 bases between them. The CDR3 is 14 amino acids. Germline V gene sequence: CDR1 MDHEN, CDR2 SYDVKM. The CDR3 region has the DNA TGTGCCAGCAGTTGGGGGGGCCGGAGGGAGACCCAGTACTTC. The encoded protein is CASSWGGRRETQYF.

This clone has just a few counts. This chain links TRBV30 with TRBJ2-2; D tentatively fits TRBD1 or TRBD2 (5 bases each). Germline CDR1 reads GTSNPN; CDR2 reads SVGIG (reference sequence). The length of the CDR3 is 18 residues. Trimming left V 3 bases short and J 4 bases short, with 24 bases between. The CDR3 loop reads CAWRADDFRGLRTGELFF. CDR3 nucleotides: TGTGCCTGGAGAGCCGATGATTTCCGGGGCCTACGCACCGGGGAGCTGTTTTTT.

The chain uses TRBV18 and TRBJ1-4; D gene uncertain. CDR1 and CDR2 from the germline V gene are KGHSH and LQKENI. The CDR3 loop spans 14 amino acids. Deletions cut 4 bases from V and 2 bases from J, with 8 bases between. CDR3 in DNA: TGTGCCAGCTCACAGGGTATGACTAATGAAAAACTGTTTTTT. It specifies CASSQGMTNEKLFF.

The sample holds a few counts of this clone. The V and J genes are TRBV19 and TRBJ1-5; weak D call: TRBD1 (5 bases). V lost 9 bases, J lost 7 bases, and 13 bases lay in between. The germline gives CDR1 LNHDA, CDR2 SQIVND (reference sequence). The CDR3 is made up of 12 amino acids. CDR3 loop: CASRDGRQPQHF. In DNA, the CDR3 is TGTGCCAGCCGGGACGGAAGACAGCCCCAGCATTTT.

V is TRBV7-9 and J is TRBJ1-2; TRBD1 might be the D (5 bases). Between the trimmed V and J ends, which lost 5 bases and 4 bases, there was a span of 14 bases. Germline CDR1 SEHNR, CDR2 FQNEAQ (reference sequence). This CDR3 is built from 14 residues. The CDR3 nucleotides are TGTGCCAGCAGCCGAAGTACAGGATTCTATGGCTACACCTTC. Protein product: CASSRSTGFYGYTF.

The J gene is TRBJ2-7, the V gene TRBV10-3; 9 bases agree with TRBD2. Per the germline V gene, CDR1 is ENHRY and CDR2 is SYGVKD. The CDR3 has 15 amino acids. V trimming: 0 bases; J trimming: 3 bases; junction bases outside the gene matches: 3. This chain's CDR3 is CAISESGGRVYEQYF. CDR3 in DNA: TGTGCCATCAGTGAGTCGGGCGGGAGGGTCTACGAGCAGTACTTC.

The CDR3 sequence: CASSLGPGQASYEQYF. The CDR3 coding sequence is TGCGCCAGCAGCTTGGGGCCCGGACAGGCTTCCTACGAGCAGTACTTC. The gene calls are TRBV5-1 and TRBJ2-7, with 7 bases aligning to TRBD1. There are 16 residues in the CDR3. Germline-derived CDR1 and CDR2 are SGHRS and YFSETQ. With 0 bases clipped from V and 1 base from J, the junction kept 7 bases outside the gene matches.

This chain's CDR3 is CASSMPGSETQYF. CDR3 bases: TGTGCCAGTAGTATGCCCGGGAGTGAGACCCAGTACTTC. The gene calls are TRBV19 and TRBJ2-5; D is possibly TRBD2 (6 bases). CDR3 length equals 13 residues. Per the germline V gene, CDR1 is LNHDA and CDR2 is SQIVND (reference sequence). V was cut by 3 bases and J by 5 bases, with 10 bases left in between.

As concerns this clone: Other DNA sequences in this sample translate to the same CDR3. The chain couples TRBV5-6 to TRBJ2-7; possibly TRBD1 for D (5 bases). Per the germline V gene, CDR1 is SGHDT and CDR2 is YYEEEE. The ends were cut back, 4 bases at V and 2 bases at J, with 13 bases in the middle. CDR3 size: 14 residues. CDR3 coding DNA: TGTGCCAGCAGCCCCTTAGACAGTCCCTACGAGCAGTACTTC. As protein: CASSPLDSPYEQYF.

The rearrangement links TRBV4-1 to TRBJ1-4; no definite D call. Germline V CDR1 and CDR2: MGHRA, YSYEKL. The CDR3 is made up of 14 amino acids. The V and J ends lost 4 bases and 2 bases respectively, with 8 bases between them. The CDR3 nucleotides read TGCGCCAGCAGCCGATCCCCCACTAATGAAAAACTGTTTTTT. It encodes CASSRSPTNEKLFF.

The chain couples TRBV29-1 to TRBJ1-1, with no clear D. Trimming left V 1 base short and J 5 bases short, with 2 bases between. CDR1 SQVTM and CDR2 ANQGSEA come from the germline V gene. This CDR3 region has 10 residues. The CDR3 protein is CSVEGTEAFF. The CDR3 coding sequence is TGCAGCGTTGAAGGTACTGAAGCTTTCTTT. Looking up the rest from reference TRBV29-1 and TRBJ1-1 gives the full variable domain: SAVISQKPSRDICQRGTSLTIQCQVDSQVTMMFWYRQQPGQSLTLIATANQGSEATYESGFVIDKFPISRPNLTFSTLTVSNMSPEDSSIYLCSVEGTEAFFGQGTRLTVV.

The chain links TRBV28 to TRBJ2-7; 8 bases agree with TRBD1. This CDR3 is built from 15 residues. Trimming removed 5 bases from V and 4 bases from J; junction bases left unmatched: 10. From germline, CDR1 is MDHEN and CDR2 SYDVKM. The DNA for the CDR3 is TGTGCCAGCAGTAAGGGACAGGTATCTTTATACGAGCAGTACTTC. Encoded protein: CASSKGQVSLYEQYF.

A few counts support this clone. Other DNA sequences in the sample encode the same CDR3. The CDR3 region is CASSLDGNSYEQYF. The CDR3 DNA sequence: TGCGCCAGCAGCTTGGACGGGAACTCCTACGAGCAGTACTTC. The chain is built from TRBV5-1 and TRBJ2-7; tentatively, D is TRBD2 (5 bases). V lost 0 bases to trimming and J lost 0 bases, with 7 bases between them. The CDR3 extends over 14 amino acids. Germline loops: CDR1 SGHRS, CDR2 YFSETQ.

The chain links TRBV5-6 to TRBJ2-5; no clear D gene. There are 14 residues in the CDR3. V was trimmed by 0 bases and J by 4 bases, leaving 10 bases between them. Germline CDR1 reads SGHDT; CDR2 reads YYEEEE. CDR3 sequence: CASSLAPFSETQYF. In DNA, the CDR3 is TGTGCCAGCAGCTTGGCTCCATTCTCAGAGACCCAGTACTTC. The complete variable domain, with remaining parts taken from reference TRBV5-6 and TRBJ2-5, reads DAGVTQSPTHLIKTRGQQVTLRCSPKSGHDTVSWYQQALGQGPQFIFQYYEEEERQRGNFPDRFSGHQFPNYSSELNVNALLLGDSALYLCASSLAPFSETQYFGPGTRLLVL.

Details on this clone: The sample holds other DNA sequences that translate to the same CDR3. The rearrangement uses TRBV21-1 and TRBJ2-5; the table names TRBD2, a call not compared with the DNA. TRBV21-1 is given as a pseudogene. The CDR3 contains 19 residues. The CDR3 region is CASKKMGSGRAWDQETQYF. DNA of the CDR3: TGTGCCAGCAAGAAGATGGGTAGCGGGAGGGCCTGGGATCAAGAGACCCAGTACTTC.